This T cell receptor (beta chain) came from a study of Ad26.COV2.S vaccination and SARS-CoV-2 variants. TCRdb's copy holds only in-frame clones and misses some; the assay was immunoSEQ multiplex PCR. The sample consists of hundreds of thousands of clones, 80% to 90% of them appearing once. Regarding the study as a whole: Spike-specific TCR breadth was greater in vaccine than placebo recipients. After vaccination, reports described spike-specific CD8+ and CD4+ T cell responses as showing substantial breadth. Breadth and depth estimates from TCRs may understate total T cell responses.

In germline, CDR1 is MNHEY, CDR2 SMNVEV (reference sequence). Trimming shortened V by 5 bases and J by 7 bases, and 9 bases separated the two germline ends. This CDR3 has 12 amino acids. As for this clone: The antigen is undetermined.

Indicated treatment: 19 received Ad26.COV2.S at low or high dose, single or two shots; roughly 5 received placebo; per-sample allocation not given. Specimen acquisition occurred on day 63 following the initial vaccine or placebo injection. A Boston donor was an adult aged 18-55 years. Sequenced here: peripheral blood, sampled in a trial of Ad26.COV2.S vaccine versus placebo. The source of this sequence is a person aged 18-65 years who received the Ad26.COV2.S COVID-19 vaccine or a placebo. V gene TRBV27 combines with J gene TRBJ1-5; D not certain. The CDR3 bases are TGTGCCAGCAGTCCTCATGGCCAGCCCCAGCATTTT. This translates into CASSPHGQPQHF.